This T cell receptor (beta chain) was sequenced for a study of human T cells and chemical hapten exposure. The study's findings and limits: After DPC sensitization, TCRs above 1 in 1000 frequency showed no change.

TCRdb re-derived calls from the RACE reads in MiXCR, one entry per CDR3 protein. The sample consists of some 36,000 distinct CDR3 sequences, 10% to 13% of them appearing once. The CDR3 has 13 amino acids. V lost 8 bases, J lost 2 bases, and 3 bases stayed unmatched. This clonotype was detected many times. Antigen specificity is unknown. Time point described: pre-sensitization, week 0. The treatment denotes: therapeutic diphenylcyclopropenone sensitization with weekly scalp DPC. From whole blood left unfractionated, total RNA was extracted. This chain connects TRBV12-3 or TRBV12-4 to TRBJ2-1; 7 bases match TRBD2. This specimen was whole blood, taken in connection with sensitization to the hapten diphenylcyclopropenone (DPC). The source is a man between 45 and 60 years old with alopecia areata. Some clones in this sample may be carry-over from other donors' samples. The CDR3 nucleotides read TGTGCCAGCGGCCTAGCGGCCTACAATGAGCAGTTCTTC. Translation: CASGLAAYNEQFF.